This T cell receptor beta chain was recorded in a study of T cell responses to AZD1222 COVID-19 vaccine. Germline values: CDR1 SEHNR, CDR2 FQNEAQ (reference sequence). V dropped 5 bases and J dropped 4 bases, with 11 bases sitting between them. The CDR3 consists of 13 residues. The study's findings and limits: Vaccine-associated CD4 TCRs spanned spike, dominant at 160-218 and 743-854.

As to this clone: Its specificity is unknown.

Data came from immunoSEQ multiplex PCR; TCRdb stores just in-frame clones and leaves some out. This table has more than 90,000 clones, 86% appearing once. The material was peripheral blood, obtained 28 days after the second AZD1222 dose. This TCR derives from an adult who received the AZD1222 COVID-19 vaccine. The chain has TRBV7-9 and TRBJ1-2, with D uncertain. The chain's CDR3 is CASSRTPPYGYTF. Written as DNA, the CDR3 is TGTGCCAGCAGCCGGACGCCCCCCTATGGCTACACCTTC.